Following are 6 T cell receptor beta chains from one sample sequenced in a study of regulatory T cells in long-lasting Graves disease. Library construction for TCR beta used iRepertoire HTBI primers and Arm-PCR of CDR3 regions. Each CDR3 protein gets one entry after TCRdb re-called the multiplex PCR reads with MiXCR. The sample has around 300,000 distinct CDR3 sequences, more than 20% seen once. Time point described: persistent/refractory GD, antithyroid drugs over 5 years with positive TRAb. PBMC RNA was the source of the TCR library. Sequences were derived from peripheral blood mononuclear cells (PBMCs), sampled when the disease was refractory, from a patient treated with antithyroid drugs. The receptors here all came from a female donor with Graves disease.

The V gene is TRBV4-3, the J gene TRBJ2-7; TRBD2 agrees at 10 bases. The V gene end was trimmed by 2 bases and the J gene end by 4 bases; junction bases not matched to a gene: 8. CDR3 length equals 16 residues. The germline V gene has CDR1 LGHNA and CDR2 YSLEER. In DNA, the CDR3 is TGCGCCAGCAGCCAATACAACCTAGCGGGAGTTTACGAGCAGTACTTC. It translates to CASSQYNLAGVYEQYF.

A note on this clonotype: Possible read error: a much larger clone is one base away. The V gene is TRBV20-1, the J gene TRBJ2-7; tentative D call: TRBD2 (6 bases). Trimming stripped 8 bases from V and 0 bases from J, with 23 bases between. The CDR3 loop spans 16 amino acids. CDR1 and CDR2 (germline): DFQATT, SNEGSKA (reference sequence). In nucleotides, the CDR3 is TGCAGTACTACGCGGGACGACTCCCACTTCTCCTACGAGCAGTACTTC. Its translation is CSTTRDDSHFSYEQYF.

The chain is built from TRBV7-8 and TRBJ2-5; TRBD2 matches 8 bases. The CDR3 covers 14 residues. Germline CDR1 is SGHVS and CDR2 is FQNEAQ. The V gene end was trimmed by 8 bases and the J gene end by 4 bases; junction bases not matched to a gene: 9. The CDR3 bases are TGTGCCAGCGCCCGGGGGGGGGATGGAGAGACCCAGTACTTC. Translating gives CASARGGDGETQYF.

This clonotype has a handful of counts. The chain has TRBV3-1 and TRBJ1-2, with D perhaps matching TRBD1 (6 bases). The CDR3 covers 15 residues. Germline-derived CDR1 and CDR2 are LGHDT and YNNKEL (reference sequence). V lost 3 bases, J lost 7 bases, and 18 bases lay in between. The CDR3 DNA is TGTGCCAGCAGCCACAATCAAAATAACAGGGTTGGCTACACCTTC. Residues: CASSHNQNNRVGYTF.

This clonotype was picked up a small number of times. The rearrangement joins TRBV5-1 to TRBJ2-7; possible D gene TRBD1, 5 bases. The germline V gene encodes CDR1 SGHRS and CDR2 YFSETQ. The CDR3 consists of 14 residues. Deletions cut 3 bases from V and 2 bases from J, with 12 bases between. The CDR3 is CASSWTRDTYEQYF. In DNA form, the CDR3 reads TGCGCCAGCAGCTGGACAAGAGATACCTACGAGCAGTACTTC.

Worth noting for this clonotype: Given a much more abundant clone one base away, this may be a read error. The rearrangement links TRBV11-2 to TRBJ1-6; no definite D call. Germline V gene sequence: CDR1 SGHAT, CDR2 FQNNGV. The CDR3 length is 14 residues. V lost 0 bases and J lost 0, with 0 bases in between. Here the CDR3 DNA reads TGTGCCAGCAGCTTAGACTCCTATAATTCACCCCTCCACTTT. Amino acids: CASSLDSYNSPLHF.